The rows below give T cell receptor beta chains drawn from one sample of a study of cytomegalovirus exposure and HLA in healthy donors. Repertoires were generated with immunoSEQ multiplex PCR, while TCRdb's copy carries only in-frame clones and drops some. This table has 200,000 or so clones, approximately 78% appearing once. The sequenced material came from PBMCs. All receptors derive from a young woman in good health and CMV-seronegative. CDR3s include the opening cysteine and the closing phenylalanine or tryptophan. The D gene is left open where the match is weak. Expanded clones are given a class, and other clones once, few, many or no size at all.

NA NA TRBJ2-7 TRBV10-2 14 CASSEAQGSYEQYF TGCGCCAGCAGTGAAGCGCAGGGGAGCTACGAGCAGTACTTC
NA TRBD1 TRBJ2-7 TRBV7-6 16 CASSLGGWDRGYEQYF TGTGCCAGCAGCTTAGGGGGGTGGGACAGGGGATACGAGCAGTACTTC
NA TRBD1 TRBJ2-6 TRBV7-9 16 CASSLFRGLGANVLTF TGTGCCAGCAGCCTCTTCAGGGGGCTAGGGGCCAACGTCCTGACTTTC
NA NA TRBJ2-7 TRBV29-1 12 CSVRSTGVEQYF TGCAGCGTTCGGTCAACGGGGGTGGAGCAGTACTTC
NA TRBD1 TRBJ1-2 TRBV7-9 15 CASSSTGGSQNGYTF TGTGCCAGCAGTTCGACAGGGGGTTCGCAGAATGGCTACACCTTC
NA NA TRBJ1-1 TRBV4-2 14 CASSQDGENTEAFF TGTGCCAGCAGCCAAGATGGAGAGAACACTGAAGCTTTCTTT
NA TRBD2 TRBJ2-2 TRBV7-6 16 CASSLNSGANTGELFF TGTGCCAGCAGTCTAAATAGCGGGGCAAACACCGGGGAGCTGTTTTTT
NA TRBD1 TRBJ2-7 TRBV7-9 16 CASRSPGTGLFYEQYF TGTGCCAGCAGATCACCCGGGACAGGATTATTCTACGAGCAGTACTTC
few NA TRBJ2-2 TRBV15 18 CATSRDPGRADYTGELFF TGTGCCACCAGCAGAGATCCCGGGCGAGCGGACTACACCGGGGAGCTGTTTTTT
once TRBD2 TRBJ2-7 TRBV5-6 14 CASSSGAGGYEQYF TGTGCCAGCAGCTCCGGAGCGGGGGGCTACGAGCAGTACTTC
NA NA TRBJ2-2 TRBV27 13 CASSFSGTGELFF TGTGCCAGCAGTTTCTCGGGGACCGGGGAGCTGTTTTTT
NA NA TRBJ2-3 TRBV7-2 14 CASSPTPTTDTQYF TGTGCCAGCAGCCCGACTCCTACCACAGATACGCAGTATTTT
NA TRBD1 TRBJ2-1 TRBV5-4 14 CASSPGTDHNEQFF TGTGCCAGCAGTCCCGGGACAGACCACAATGAGCAGTTCTTC
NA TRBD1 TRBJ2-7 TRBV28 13 CATLRTGSHEQYF TGTGCCACCCTCCGGACAGGGAGCCACGAGCAGTACTTC